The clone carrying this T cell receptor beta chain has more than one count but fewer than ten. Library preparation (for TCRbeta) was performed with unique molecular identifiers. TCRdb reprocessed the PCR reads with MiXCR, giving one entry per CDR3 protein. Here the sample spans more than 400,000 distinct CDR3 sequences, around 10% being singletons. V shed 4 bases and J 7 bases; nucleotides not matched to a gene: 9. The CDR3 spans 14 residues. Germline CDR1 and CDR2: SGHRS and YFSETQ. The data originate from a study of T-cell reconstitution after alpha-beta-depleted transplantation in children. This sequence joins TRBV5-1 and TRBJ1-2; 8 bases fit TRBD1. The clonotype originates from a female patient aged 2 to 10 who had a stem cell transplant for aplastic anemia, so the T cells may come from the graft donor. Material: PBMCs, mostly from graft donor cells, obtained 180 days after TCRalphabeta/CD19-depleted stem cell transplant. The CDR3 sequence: CASSLGQGASGYTF. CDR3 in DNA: TGCGCCAGCAGCCTGGGGCAGGGGGCCAGTGGCTACACCTTC.